A single sample gave rise to the 32 T cell receptor beta chains below, sequenced in a study of control samples from healthy donors and cancer patients. Data came from immunoSEQ multiplex PCR; TCRdb stores just in-frame clones and leaves some out. Of 150,000 to 200,000 clones listed, around 88% are singletons. Sequencing was performed on blood. These receptors originate from a woman in her twenties or thirties in good health.

The table lists this clone with many counts. CDR3 residues: CASSFGTPRFTEAFF. The CDR3 coding sequence is TGTGCCAGCAGTTTCGGTACCCCGAGGTTCACTGAAGCTTTCTTT. The rearrangement links TRBV28 to TRBJ1-1; D gene unclear. Between the trimmed V and J ends, which lost 3 bases and 4 bases, there was a span of 15 bases. The CDR3 sequence is 15 residues long. Germline values: CDR1 MDHEN, CDR2 SYDVKM.

V gene TRBV2 combines with J gene TRBJ2-1; D might be TRBD2 (5 bases). The CDR3 consists of 16 residues. Trimming left V 3 bases short and J 1 base short, with 13 bases between. Germline V CDR1 and CDR2: SNHLY, FYNNEI. CDR3 amino acids: CASSDRLAGSYNEQFF. CDR3 nucleotide sequence: TGTGCCAGCAGTGATAGGCTAGCCGGGTCCTACAATGAGCAGTTCTTC.

This chain joins TRBV9 and TRBJ1-2, with 7 nucleotides matching TRBD1. CDR1 is SGDLS, CDR2 YYNGEE, per germline. J gave up 5 bases and V 0 bases, and 7 bases lay outside the gene matches. The CDR3 has 15 residues. CDR3 protein: CASSVGQGSLYGYTF. As DNA, the CDR3 is TGTGCCAGCAGCGTAGGACAGGGCTCTCTTTATGGCTACACCTTC. Based on the CDR3 plus reference TRBV9 and TRBJ1-2, the full variable domain is DSGVTQTPKHLITATGQRVTLRCSPRSGDLSVYWYQQSLDQGLQFLIQYYNGEERAKGNILERFSAQQFPDLHSELNLSSLELGDSALYFCASSVGQGSLYGYTFGSGTRLTVV.

The chain uses TRBV2 and TRBJ1-5, with TRBD1 as a possible D gene (6 bases). Trimming cost V 2 bases and J 8 bases, with 10 bases left between them. Germline V gene sequence: CDR1 SNHLY, CDR2 FYNNEI. This CDR3 has 13 residues. The CDR3 region is CASSEQGMEPQHF. CDR3 DNA: TGTGCCAGCAGTGAACAGGGGATGGAGCCCCAGCATTTT.

CDR3 in DNA: TGTGCCAGCAGCCTGAGGATGGTAGCGGGAGGGGAGCAGTACTTC. Its translation is CASSLRMVAGGEQYF. This sequence joins TRBV5-6 and TRBJ2-7; 11 bases are a match to TRBD2. The J segment lost 7 bases and the V segment lost 4 bases, leaving 10 bases of the junction unmatched. This CDR3 region has 15 residues. From germline, CDR1 is SGHDT and CDR2 YYEEEE. Looking up the rest from reference TRBV5-6 and TRBJ2-7 gives the full variable domain: DAGVTQSPTHLIKTRGQQVTLRCSPKSGHDTVSWYQQALGQGPQFIFQYYEEEERQRGNFPDRFSGHQFPNYSSELNVNALLLGDSALYLCASSLRMVAGGEQYFGPGTRLTVT.

This clone was seen a handful of times. V is TRBV2 and J is TRBJ1-4; D is possibly TRBD1 (6 bases). The germline CDR1 and CDR2 sequences are SNHLY and FYNNEI. The CDR3 length is 15 residues. Deletions cut 6 bases from V and 0 bases from J, with 11 bases between. The CDR3 loop reads CASSPRQATNEKLFF. The DNA of the CDR3 is TGTGCCAGCAGCCCAAGACAGGCAACTAATGAAAAACTGTTTTTT.

The genes are TRBV29-1 and TRBJ2-3, with unresolved D. The CDR3 contains 14 residues. Looked up from germline, CDR1 is SQVTM and CDR2 is ANQGSEA. V was shortened by 4 bases and J by 0 bases, with 11 bases between the two germline ends. CDR3 in amino acids: CSVGQAASTDTQYF. The CDR3 DNA follows: TGCAGCGTTGGCCAGGCGGCTAGCACAGATACGCAGTATTTT.

The chain employs TRBV28 and TRBJ2-7; 10 nucleotides line up with TRBD2. From germline, CDR1 is MDHEN and CDR2 SYDVKM. With V trimmed by 4 bases and J by 5 bases, 14 bases remained unmatched. The CDR3 is made up of 17 amino acids. The CDR3 reads CASSSPRFVAGGDEQYF. Written as DNA, the CDR3 is TGTGCCAGCAGTTCCCCCCGTTTTGTAGCGGGAGGAGACGAGCAGTACTTC.

This clone was seen a single time. The genes are TRBV28 and TRBJ1-2, with TRBD1 as a possible D gene (5 bases). The length of the CDR3 is 12 residues. Per the germline V gene, CDR1 is MDHEN and CDR2 is SYDVKM. Trimming took off 1 base at V and 8 bases at J, with 8 bases between the two ends. The CDR3 spells CASSLSGHGYTF. Here the CDR3 DNA reads TGTGCCAGCAGTTTATCAGGGCACGGCTACACCTTC.

The V and J genes are TRBV6-4 and TRBJ2-1; tentatively, D is TRBD2 (6 bases). The CDR3 loop spans 13 amino acids. Germline values: CDR1 MRHNA, CDR2 SNTAGT. Deletions cut 4 bases from V and 9 bases from J, with 13 bases between. CDR3 sequence (DNA): TGTGCCAGCAGTGCGGAGGGCTTCGGTGAGCAGTTCTTC. Translated: CASSAEGFGEQFF.

The V call is TRBV28, the J call TRBJ2-3; D ambiguous. The germline CDR1 and CDR2 sequences are MDHEN and SYDVKM. This CDR3 is built from 15 residues. Trimming stripped 4 bases from V and 0 bases from J, with 11 bases between. The DNA for the CDR3 is TGTGCCAGCAGTTCGGGCAGCTCTAGCACAGATACGCAGTATTTT. The encoded protein is CASSSGSSSTDTQYF. Using reference TRBV28 and TRBJ2-3 for the parts outside the CDR3, the full variable domain is DVKVTQSSRYLVKRTGEKVFLECVQDMDHENMFWYRQDPGLGLRLIYFSYDVKMKEKGDIPEGYSVSREKKERFSLILESASTNQTSMYLCASSSGSSSTDTQYFGPGTRLTVL.

The V gene is TRBV19, the J gene TRBJ2-5, with D hard to call. This CDR3 has 14 residues. Germline assignment: CDR1 LNHDA and CDR2 SQIVND (reference sequence). V was cut by 7 bases and J by 9 bases, with 21 bases left in between. CDR3 loop: CASNPLLEGRPQYF. The CDR3 DNA is TGTGCCAGTAACCCCCTGCTGGAAGGGCGGCCCCAGTACTTC.

V usage is TRBV2 and J usage is TRBJ2-1; maybe TRBD1 (5 bases). Trimming left V 5 bases short and J 2 bases short, with 10 bases between. Germline CDR1 SNHLY, CDR2 FYNNEI. The CDR3 runs 14 residues. In nucleotides, the CDR3 is TGTGCCAGCAGTTCTCAGGGCACCTACAATGAGCAGTTCTTC. This codes for CASSSQGTYNEQFF. The full variable domain, with the rest looked up from reference TRBV2 and TRBJ2-1, is EPEVTQTPSHQVTQMGQEVILRCVPISNHLYFYWYRQILGQKVEFLVSFYNNEISEKSEIFDDQFSVERPDGSNFTLKIRSTKLEDSAMYFCASSSQGTYNEQFFGPGTRLTVL.

The CDR3 is CASSLEGQGSQHF. Written as DNA, the CDR3 is TGTGCCAGCAGCTTAGAGGGACAGGGTTCGCAGCATTTT. This rearrangement joins TRBV7-2 to TRBJ1-5; 9 bases agree with TRBD1. The CDR3 runs to 13 residues. Germline loops: CDR1 SGHTA, CDR2 FQGNSA. Trimming took 1 base from V and 13 from J; bases not matched to a gene: 5.

The rearrangement uses TRBV19 and TRBJ1-2; TRBD1 aligns across 10 bases. J was trimmed by 4 bases and V by 5 bases; bases with no gene match: 10. This CDR3 spans 16 amino acids. The germline gives CDR1 LNHDA, CDR2 SQIVND (reference sequence). The CDR3 DNA reads as TGTGCCAGTAGTGCGTCTCCGGGACAGGGGTCCTATGGCTACACCTTC. Amino acids: CASSASPGQGSYGYTF.

The CDR3 nucleotides read TGTGCCAGCAGCTGGGAACTAGCGGCTAGCACAGATACGCAGTATTTT. This encodes CASSWELAASTDTQYF. The V call is TRBV5-4, the J call TRBJ2-3, with 8 positions matching TRBD2. Trimming removed 3 bases from V and 0 bases from J; junction bases left unmatched: 6. This CDR3 region has 16 residues. In germline, CDR1 is SGHNT, CDR2 YYREEE (reference sequence).

The chain uses TRBV6-5 and TRBJ1-5; D call uncertain. The CDR3 spans 15 residues. V was clipped by 6 bases and J by 0 bases, with 12 bases between them. In germline, CDR1 is MNHEY, CDR2 SVGAGI. The CDR3 DNA reads as TGTGCCAGCAGACTCATGAGTTATAGCAATCAGCCCCAGCATTTT. Protein: CASRLMSYSNQPQHF.

The chain recombines TRBV27 with TRBJ2-1; possibly TRBD1 or TRBD2 for D (6 bases each). The CDR3 length is 16 residues. Germline loops: CDR1 MNHEY, CDR2 SMNVEV (reference sequence). V was pared by 2 bases and J by 4 bases, with 15 bases between. The CDR3 reads CASSLTTGTPYNEQFF. CDR3 DNA sequence: TGTGCCAGCAGTTTAACCACAGGGACTCCTTACAATGAGCAGTTCTTC.

The chain uses TRBV9 and TRBJ1-2, with 7 bases fitting TRBD1. Per germline, CDR1 SGDLS and CDR2 YYNGEE. Trimming removed 5 bases from V and 0 bases from J; junction bases left unmatched: 4. The length of the CDR3 is 14 residues. Written as DNA, the CDR3 is TGTGCCAGCAGGAGAGACAGGGCTAACTATGGCTACACCTTC. Protein sequence: CASRRDRANYGYTF.

This clone was recorded only once. The V call is TRBV6-1, the J call TRBJ2-7, with 9 bases lining up with TRBD2. Germline trimming cut 0 bases from V and 4 bases from J; bases unmatched to any gene: 7. Looked up from germline, CDR1 is MNHNS and CDR2 is SASEGT. This CDR3 has 16 amino acids. The CDR3 DNA follows: TGTGCCAGCAGTGAAGCGACTAGCGGAGGATTATACGAGCAGTACTTC. Translating gives CASSEATSGGLYEQYF.

This chain joins TRBV29-1 and TRBJ1-1; the D is unclear. Germline-derived CDR1 and CDR2 are SQVTM and ANQGSEA. The CDR3 is 12 residues long. V was trimmed by 4 bases and J by 1 base, leaving 7 bases between them. The CDR3 sequence is CSVARGNTEAFF. The CDR3, as DNA: TGCAGCGTTGCCCGGGGGAACACTGAAGCTTTCTTT.

The J gene is TRBJ2-5, the V gene TRBV5-4; 8 bases agree with TRBD2. After removal of 4 bases from V and 1 base from J, the junction contained 12 bases not matched to a gene. The CDR3 is 17 residues long. CDR1 and CDR2 (germline): SGHNT, YYREEE (reference sequence). In nucleotides, the CDR3 is TGTGCCAGCAGCCCTCCTCTGGTTAGCGGGACCCAAGAGACCCAGTACTTC. It yields the protein CASSPPLVSGTQETQYF. The whole variable domain, remainder taken from reference TRBV5-4 and TRBJ2-5, is ETGVTQSPTHLIKTRGQQVTLRCSSQSGHNTVSWYQQALGQGPQFIFQYYREEENGRGNFPPRFSGLQFPNYSSELNVNALELDDSALYLCASSPPLVSGTQETQYFGPGTRLLVL.

The chain is built from TRBV9 and TRBJ2-3, with TRBD2 matching over 7 bases. The length of the CDR3 is 14 residues. Germline values: CDR1 SGDLS, CDR2 YYNGEE. V dropped 3 bases and J dropped 4; count of bases not matched to a gene: 5. The CDR3 DNA reads as TGTGCCAGCAGCGCGCGGGAGATCGCAGATACGCAGTATTTT. Its translation: CASSAREIADTQYF.

This chain links TRBV12-3 or TRBV12-4 with TRBJ2-3; D is unresolved. V was cut by 3 bases and J by 1 base, with 2 bases left in between. The length of the CDR3 is 12 residues. The CDR3 nucleotides read TGTGCCAGCAGTTTGGGCACAGATACGCAGTATTTT. Protein sequence: CASSLGTDTQYF.

The gene calls are TRBV6-5 and TRBJ1-6; D is undetermined. Germline V gene sequence: CDR1 MNHEY, CDR2 SVGAGI. Trimming pared 7 bases from V and 2 bases from J, leaving 12 bases between. CDR3 size: 15 residues. This CDR3 is CASMVGPPYNSPLHF. The CDR3 nucleotides read TGTGCCAGCATGGTCGGGCCTCCCTATAATTCACCCCTCCACTTT.

The chain joins TRBV5-1 to TRBJ1-2, with TRBD1 matching over 9 bases. CDR1 is SGHRS, CDR2 YFSETQ, per germline. This CDR3 is built from 16 residues. The junction had 12 bases not matched to a gene; V was cut back by 2 bases and J by 7 bases. The CDR3 sequence: CASSFGTGTGKGGYTF. The DNA of the CDR3 is TGCGCCAGCAGCTTCGGAACGGGGACAGGGAAGGGTGGCTACACCTTC. Using reference TRBV5-1 and TRBJ1-2 for the parts outside the CDR3, the full variable domain is KAGVTQTPRYLIKTRGQQVTLSCSPISGHRSVSWYQQTPGQGLQFLFEYFSETQRNKGNFPGRFSGRQFSNSRSEMNVSTLELGDSALYLCASSFGTGTGKGGYTFGSGTRLTVV.

In its sample, this clone was seen once. The genes are TRBV5-5 and TRBJ1-5; D possibly corresponds to TRBD1 (6 bases). Trimming took off 4 bases at V and 7 bases at J, with 12 bases between the two ends. Germline CDR1 SGHKS, CDR2 YYEKEE (reference sequence). The CDR3 sequence is 13 residues long. The CDR3 is CASSPGQVQPQHF. CDR3 nucleotide sequence: TGTGCCAGCAGCCCGGGACAAGTACAGCCCCAGCATTTT.

The chain carries TRBV2 and TRBJ2-7, with D tentatively TRBD1 (5 bases). The V and J ends lost 0 bases and 8 bases respectively, with 11 bases between them. Per the germline V gene, CDR1 is SNHLY and CDR2 is FYNNEI. The CDR3 is 13 residues long. The CDR3 coding sequence is TGTGCCAGCAGTGAAGCGGGGCACATCCAGCAGTACGTC. Protein: CASSEAGHIQQYV.

This clone was seen ten or more times. This chain joins TRBV5-1 and TRBJ1-1; D uncertain. This CDR3 has 14 amino acids. From germline, CDR1 is SGHRS and CDR2 YFSETQ. V was clipped by 2 bases and J by 1 base, with 9 bases between them. CDR3 in DNA: TGCGCCAGCAGCTTAAGGGTGGCGAACACTGAAGCTTTCTTT. Protein product: CASSLRVANTEAFF.

The J gene is TRBJ2-1, the V gene TRBV7-2; D tentatively reads TRBD1 or TRBD2 (5 bases each). V lost 1 base and J lost 13, with 14 bases in between. Germline lookup yields CDR1 SGHTA and CDR2 FQGNSA. This CDR3 has 13 residues. CDR3 DNA: TGTGCCAGCAGCTTAGTTTTGGGGGACCAACAGTTCTTC. It translates to CASSLVLGDQQFF.

This sequence joins TRBV9 and TRBJ2-1, with 7 bases aligning to TRBD1. This CDR3 is 16 amino acids long. The V segment lost 0 bases and the J segment 1 base; nucleotides outside the gene matches: 4. In germline, CDR1 is SGDLS, CDR2 YYNGEE. CDR3 DNA sequence: TGTGCCAGCAGCGTAGGAGGGGGCGGTTCCTACAATGAGCAGTTCTTC. Translating it yields CASSVGGGGSYNEQFF.

A note on this clone: This specimen includes other DNA sequences encoding the same CDR3. This chain joins TRBV28 and TRBJ1-3, with a weak D call TRBD1 (5 bases). The germline V and J ends were trimmed by 4 bases and 0 bases, with 10 bases remaining between them. Germline assignment: CDR1 MDHEN and CDR2 SYDVKM. The CDR3 has 15 residues. Here the CDR3 DNA reads TGTGCCAGCAGTTCCGGGACCGTCTCTGGAAACACCATATATTTT. Protein: CASSSGTVSGNTIYF.